A single sample is the source of the 12 T cell receptor beta chains below, sequenced in a study of sequential checkpoint blockade in melanoma. Indicated treatment: randomized to nivolumab then ipilimumab (arm A) or the reverse (arm B). Here immunoSEQ multiplex PCR was the method, and the copy in TCRdb shows in-frame clones only, minus some. Here the sample spans fewer than 15,000 clones, more than 75% being singletons. Sequenced material: CD8+ T cells sorted from blood (inferred from file names), taken from a patient given nivolumab and ipilimumab in sequence. The receptors shown here come from a human donor with melanoma.

This clone came up once. The chain links TRBV5-1 to TRBJ2-1; 8 nucleotides align to TRBD1. The CDR3 sequence is 14 residues long. Trimming cost V 4 bases and J 7 bases; bases outside gene matches: 7. From germline, CDR1 is SGHRS and CDR2 YFSETQ. CDR3 nucleotide sequence: TGCGCCAGCAGCCCCTGGACAGGGAATAATGAGCAGTTCTTC. Its translation is CASSPWTGNNEQFF.

This chain joins TRBV30 and TRBJ2-7; TRBD2 matches 8 bases. The CDR3 sequence is 13 residues long. Trimming removed 2 bases from V and 7 bases from J; junction bases left unmatched: 7. Germline V gives CDR1 GTSNPN, CDR2 SVGIG (reference sequence). The CDR3: CAWSFSGAREQYF. The CDR3 nucleotides read TGTGCCTGGAGTTTTAGCGGGGCTCGGGAGCAGTACTTC. Looking up the rest from reference TRBV30 and TRBJ2-7 gives the full variable domain: SQTIHQWPATLVQPVGSPLSLECTVEGTSNPNLYWYRQAAGRGLQLLFYSVGIGQISSEVPQNLSASRPQDRQFILSSKKLLLSDSGFYLCAWSFSGAREQYFGPGTRLTVT.

In its sample, this clone was seen once. J is TRBJ1-2 and V is TRBV29-1, with TRBD1 identical over 7 bases. The CDR3 totals 12 residues. CDR1 and CDR2 from the germline V gene are SQVTM and ANQGSEA. The V segment lost 7 bases and the J segment 8 bases; nucleotides outside the gene matches: 10. CDR3 residues: CSAEHRGQGYTF. The CDR3 nucleotides are TGCAGCGCAGAGCACAGGGGTCAAGGCTACACCTTC.

This sequence joins TRBV4-1 and TRBJ2-7; the match to TRBD1 covers 8 bases. The V gene end was trimmed by 1 base and the J gene end by 2 bases; junction bases not matched to a gene: 7. The length of the CDR3 is 16 residues. Germline CDR1 reads MGHRA; CDR2 reads YSYEKL. This CDR3 is CASSQGGQGAAYEQYF. In DNA form, the CDR3 reads TGCGCCAGCAGCCAAGGGGGGCAGGGGGCCGCCTACGAGCAGTACTTC.

CDR3 DNA sequence: TGTGCCAGCAGCGCGGGGAACAGTCCCTACGAGCAGTACTTC. Translated, it gives CASSAGNSPYEQYF. The chain has TRBV5-6 and TRBJ2-7, with D maybe TRBD2 (6 bases). The CDR3 loop spans 14 amino acids. The V gene's germline CDR1 is SGHDT and CDR2 YYEEEE. Trimming took off 4 bases at V and 2 bases at J, with 13 bases between the two ends.

This clone has only one observation. V usage is TRBV5-1 and J usage is TRBJ2-1, with 16 bases that match TRBD2. The CDR3 consists of 19 residues. V gave up 1 base and J gave up 7 bases; unmatched junction bases: 11. Germline V gives CDR1 SGHRS, CDR2 YFSETQ. The CDR3 DNA reads TGCGCCAGCAGCTTGTTGGGACTAGCGGGGGGGCCCGCTGGGAATGAGCAGTTCTTC. Its protein is CASSLLGLAGGPAGNEQFF. Using reference TRBV5-1 and TRBJ2-1 for the parts outside the CDR3, the full variable domain is KAGVTQTPRYLIKTRGQQVTLSCSPISGHRSVSWYQQTPGQGLQFLFEYFSETQRNKGNFPGRFSGRQFSNSRSEMNVSTLELGDSALYLCASSLLGLAGGPAGNEQFFGPGTRLTVL.

In regard to this clone: A read error may account for a junction end that differs from germline. The J gene is TRBJ2-5, the V gene TRBV7-9; a possible D gene is TRBD1 (6 bases). Germline V gives CDR1 SEHNR, CDR2 FQNEAQ (reference sequence). The CDR3 contains 13 residues. CDR3 sequence reads: CASSRPGQGTQYF. DNA for the CDR3: TGTGCCAGCAGCCGCCCGGGACAAGGGACCCAGTACTTC.

V usage is TRBV4-1 and J usage is TRBJ2-1; D may be TRBD2 (6 bases). The germline gives CDR1 MGHRA, CDR2 YSYEKL. V lost 4 bases and J 5 bases, leaving 15 bases between the germline ends. The CDR3 covers 15 residues. The CDR3 sequence is CASSRNRDWNNEQFF. The CDR3 bases are TGCGCCAGCAGCCGCAACCGGGACTGGAACAATGAGCAGTTCTTC.

This clone rates as large (0.1 to 1%). This rearrangement joins TRBV10-3 to TRBJ2-7; TRBD2 agrees at 9 bases. The CDR3 contains 18 residues. Germline values: CDR1 ENHRY, CDR2 SYGVKD. After removal of 3 bases from V and 2 bases from J, the junction contained 14 bases not matched to a gene. This CDR3 reads CAISDWGSGGPRAYEQYF. DNA of the CDR3: TGTGCCATCAGTGATTGGGGTAGCGGGGGACCACGGGCCTACGAGCAGTACTTC.

The rearrangement uses TRBV6-5 and TRBJ2-1, with 13 nucleotides matching TRBD2. Per germline, CDR1 MNHEY and CDR2 SVGAGI. The CDR3 runs 15 residues. Germline trimming cut 5 bases from V and 8 bases from J; bases unmatched to any gene: 6. This CDR3 reads CASSPTSGGAYEQFF. DNA for the CDR3: TGTGCCAGCAGTCCTACTAGCGGGGGGGCCTATGAGCAGTTCTTC.

The gene calls are TRBV6-6 and TRBJ2-3; D is uncertain. Germline loops: CDR1 MNHNY, CDR2 SVGAGI (reference sequence). CDR3 length equals 14 residues. V gave up 4 bases and J gave up 3 bases, with 11 bases separating them. The CDR3 loop reads CASSSTSRTDTQYF. CDR3 DNA: TGTGCCAGCAGTTCGACCTCTAGGACAGATACGCAGTATTTT.

In DNA, the CDR3 is TGCGCCAGCAGTGATAGAGCGAAGCAGTTCTTC. This sequence encodes CASSDRAKQFF. V gene TRBV10-2 combines with J gene TRBJ2-1; no reliable D call. V lost 3 bases to trimming and J lost 11 bases, with 8 bases between them. This CDR3 has 11 amino acids. CDR1 is WSHSY, CDR2 SAAADI, per germline.